These 10 T cell receptor beta chains were all obtained from the same sample, sequenced in a study of shared clonotypes between healthy human individuals. CD45RO-negative cells were positively selected for CCR7, leaving out terminally differentiated effector memory CD45RA+ cells. The assay was immunoSEQ multiplex PCR, and TCRdb's table has in-frame clones only and misses some. Among just over 2,000,000 clones listed, 85% to 95% were seen once. Input material: naive CD8+ T cells sorted from blood. The receptor set was obtained from a man younger than 35 in good health.

The J gene is TRBJ1-4, the V gene TRBV30; D remains ambiguous. This CDR3 is built from 11 residues. Trimming shortened V by 0 bases and J by 12 bases, and 8 bases separated the two germline ends. Germline V gene data show CDR1 as GTSNPN and CDR2 as SVGIG (reference sequence). The CDR3, as DNA: TGTGCCTGGAGTGTATACGATGAACTGTTTTTT. It is translated as CAWSVYDELFF.

This chain joins TRBV6-5 and TRBJ1-4, with D hard to call. V shed 0 bases and J shed 11 bases, with 13 bases lying between them. Looked up from germline, CDR1 is MNHEY and CDR2 is SVGAGI. The CDR3 has 14 residues. In nucleotides, the CDR3 is TGTGCCAGCAGTTACTCGGCAGAGGGCGGTAAACTGTTTTTT. Translated: CASSYSAEGGKLFF.

This chain connects TRBV6-1 to TRBJ1-2; D is perhaps TRBD1 (6 bases). The germline gives CDR1 MNHNS, CDR2 SASEGT. The CDR3 is made up of 13 amino acids. Trimming stripped 11 bases from V and 2 bases from J, with 15 bases between. CDR3 nucleotide sequence: TGTGCCGGGACGGGGGCGGAAAACTATGGCTACACCTTC. Encoded protein: CAGTGAENYGYTF.

CDR3 bases: TGTGCCAGCAGCTTAAAGGGACCCGGTGTACTAGCGGGAGAGGTCGGGGAGCTGTTTTTT. Amino acid sequence: CASSLKGPGVLAGEVGELFF. This chain joins TRBV7-6 and TRBJ2-2, with 11 bases lining up with TRBD2. V shed 2 bases and J 7 bases; nucleotides not matched to a gene: 18. The CDR3 extends over 20 amino acids. CDR1 is SGHVS and CDR2 is FNYEAQ in the germline V gene.

In this sample, this clone turned up once. This sample also contains other DNA sequences that code for the same CDR3. The J gene is TRBJ2-1, the V gene TRBV13, with 8 bases that match TRBD2. The CDR3 is 14 amino acids. CDR1 PRHDT and CDR2 FYEKMQ come from the germline V gene (reference sequence). Trimming cost V 0 bases and J 5 bases; bases outside gene matches: 0. Written as DNA, the CDR3 is TGTGCCAGCAGCTTAGGACTAGCGGACAATGAGCAGTTCTTC. This translates into CASSLGLADNEQFF.

The chain is built from TRBV15 and TRBJ1-6; D is unclear. This CDR3 spans 14 amino acids. Germline values: CDR1 LNHNV, CDR2 YYDKDF (reference sequence). V was clipped by 0 bases and J by 10 bases, with 10 bases between them. The CDR3 DNA is TGTGCCACCAGCAGAGATCAGGAGGACTCACCCCTCCACTTT. As protein: CATSRDQEDSPLHF.

The chain uses TRBV5-1 and TRBJ2-1, with 10 bases that match TRBD2. This CDR3 is 18 amino acids long. CDR1 is SGHRS, CDR2 YFSETQ, per germline. After removal of 0 bases from V and 4 bases from J, the junction contained 10 bases not matched to a gene. The CDR3 loop is CASSLAVPAGGLYNEQFF. The CDR3 coding sequence is TGCGCCAGCAGCTTGGCCGTCCCAGCGGGGGGGTTATACAATGAGCAGTTCTTC.

The V gene is TRBV19, the J gene TRBJ2-7; TRBD1 agrees at 10 bases. Unmatched junction bases numbered 7, after V lost 7 bases and J lost 4 bases. The CDR3 is 14 amino acids. Looked up from germline, CDR1 is LNHDA and CDR2 is SQIVND (reference sequence). The CDR3 here is CASTSGTGVYEQYF. DNA of the CDR3: TGTGCCAGTACCTCCGGGACAGGGGTTTACGAGCAGTACTTC.

V usage is TRBV14 and J usage is TRBJ1-2; no reliable D call. The germline V gene has CDR1 SGHDN and CDR2 FVKESK. Trimming shortened V by 1 base and J by 5 bases, and 14 bases separated the two germline ends. The CDR3 contains 15 residues. The CDR3 sequence is CASSQVGSGRYGYTF. Written as DNA, the CDR3 is TGTGCCAGCAGCCAAGTAGGAAGCGGGAGGTATGGCTACACCTTC.

This clone has a single count. Other DNA sequences within the sample encode an identical CDR3. The rearrangement uses TRBV7-9 and TRBJ1-2; D ambiguous. Germline CDR1 and CDR2: SEHNR and FQNEAQ (reference sequence). V lost 5 bases, J lost 2 bases, and 21 bases lay in between. This CDR3 comprises 17 residues. CDR3 DNA sequence: TGTGCCAGCAGCGGGTTCCCTGACACGCATTTGAACTATGGCTACACCTTC. Translation gives CASSGFPDTHLNYGYTF.